This TCR beta chain stems from a study of tumor-infiltrating lymphocytes in primary liver carcinoma. Study-wide context: Treatment of the patients' primary liver carcinoma consisted of surgical resection.

At least ten counts were recorded for this clonotype. What it binds is not known. Blood RNA originated from unsorted whole blood, with germline DNA additionally extracted. The study's findings and limits: Tumor-adjacent and tumor-blood pairs displayed less overlap than did pairs of tumor regions. Significantly larger top-250-clone fractions were found in tumors than in blood (p = 0.039).

The input was 450 to 500 ng total RNA; TCR beta cDNA was made from it with a constant-region primer. Amplification in three nested multiplex PCR rounds with slightly modified ARM-PCR gave rise to TCR beta libraries. The two initial PCR rounds, nine to eleven cycles each, used TRBV1-TRBV30 forward and C-beta reverse primers. Each CDR3 protein is one row after TCRdb ran MiXCR on the multiplex PCR reads. This table has over 250,000 distinct CDR3 sequences, roughly three fifths appearing once. The CDR3 totals 13 residues. V lost 2 bases, J lost 5 bases, and 7 bases lay in between. The germline gives CDR1 LGHNT, CDR2 FRNRAP.

The source material was peripheral blood. The rearrangement links TRBV12-5 to TRBJ2-1; unclear D gene. This clonotype was sampled from a woman aged 25 to 45 with primary liver carcinoma and hepatitis B virus infection. DNA for the CDR3: TGTGCTAGTGGTTTGAACACGGACAATGAGCAGTTCTTC. This sequence encodes CASGLNTDNEQFF.